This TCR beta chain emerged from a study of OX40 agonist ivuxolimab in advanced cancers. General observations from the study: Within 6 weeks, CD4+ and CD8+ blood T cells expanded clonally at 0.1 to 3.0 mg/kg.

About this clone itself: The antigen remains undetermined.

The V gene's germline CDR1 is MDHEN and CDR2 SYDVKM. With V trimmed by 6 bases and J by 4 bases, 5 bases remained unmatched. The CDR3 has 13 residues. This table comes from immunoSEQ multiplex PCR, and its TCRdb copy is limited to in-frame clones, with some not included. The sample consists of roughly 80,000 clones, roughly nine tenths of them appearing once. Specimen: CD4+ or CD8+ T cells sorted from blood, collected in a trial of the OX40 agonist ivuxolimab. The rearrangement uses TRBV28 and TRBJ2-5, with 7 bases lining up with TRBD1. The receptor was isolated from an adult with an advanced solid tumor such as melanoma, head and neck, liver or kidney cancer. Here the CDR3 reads CASRTTGLETQYF. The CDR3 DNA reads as TGTGCCAGCAGAACGACAGGGCTAGAGACCCAGTACTTC.